This section outlines one T cell receptor beta chain sequence together with its context. Authors' data handling: From reference gene primer amplification, estimates of nucleated cell counts were derived. Clones were read by immunoSEQ multiplex PCR, and TCRdb kept only the in-frame ones, dropping some. The D gene and trimming were derived from the DNA, and the V and J assignments and clone size from that table. This table holds roughly 250,000 clones, roughly 91% found once. These data originate in a study of blood T cell repertoires in COVID-19. Study-wide context: Sources were T cells, B-cell-depleted T cells, or PBMCs; the material itself was cDNA or gDNA.

Clinical history reported by participants formed the basis on which cohorts were assigned. Deletions cut 3 bases from V and 0 bases from J, with 12 bases between. From germline, CDR1 is LGHDT and CDR2 YNNKEL (reference sequence). The CDR3 extends over 16 amino acids. The chain has TRBV3-1 (or the pseudogene TRBV3-2) and TRBJ1-5, with TRBD1 as a possible D gene (5 bases). The origin of this receptor is a man aged 40-49 years who had recovered from COVID-19. The sequenced sample was PBMCs or T cells enriched from blood (not recorded which). The CDR3: CASSQGGRISNQPQHF. CDR3 in DNA: TGTGCCAGCAGCCAGGGGGGACGGATTAGCAATCAGCCCCAGCATTTT.